This TCR beta chain derives from a study of blood T cell repertoires in COVID-19. Study in general: Spain, Italy and the United States supplied samples that represented acute and convalescent COVID-19. Sources were T cells, B-cell-depleted T cells, or PBMCs; the material itself was cDNA or gDNA.

Germline lookup yields CDR1 MNHEY and CDR2 SVGEGT. The CDR3 is 16 residues long. Unmatched junction bases numbered 10, after V lost 0 bases and J lost 8 bases. Per the original data handling: By means of reference gene primer amplification, nucleated cell counts were estimated. Libraries were prepared by immunoSEQ multiplex PCR; TCRdb keeps only in-frame clonotypes and omits some of them. V and J calls plus clone size are reproduced from that table; the DNA served to infer D and trimming. The sample records some 150,000 clones, more than 70% being singletons. This clone was detected only once. This sequence joins TRBV6-2 or TRBV6-3 and TRBJ2-3, with 8 bases aligning to TRBD2. This TCR was recovered from a human donor in a cohort sampled during active COVID-19. Sequenced: peripheral blood. This CDR3 reads CASSYSRDGRVGTQYF. The CDR3 DNA is TGTGCCAGCAGTTACTCCCGGGACGGGAGGGTAGGTACGCAGTATTTT.